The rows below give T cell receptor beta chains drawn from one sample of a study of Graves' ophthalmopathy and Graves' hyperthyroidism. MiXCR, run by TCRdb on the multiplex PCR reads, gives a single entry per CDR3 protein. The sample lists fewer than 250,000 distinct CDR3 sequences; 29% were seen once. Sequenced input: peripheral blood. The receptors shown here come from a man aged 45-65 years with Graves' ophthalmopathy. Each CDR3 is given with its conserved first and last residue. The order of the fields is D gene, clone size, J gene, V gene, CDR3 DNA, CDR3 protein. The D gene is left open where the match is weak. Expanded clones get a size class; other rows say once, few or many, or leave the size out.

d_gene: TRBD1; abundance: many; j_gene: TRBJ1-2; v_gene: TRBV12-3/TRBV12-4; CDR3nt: TGTGCCAGCAGTTTTACCGGGACAGGGGAATCCTATGGCTACACCTTC; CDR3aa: CASSFTGTGESYGYTF
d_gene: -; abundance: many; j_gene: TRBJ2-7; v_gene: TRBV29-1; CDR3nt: TGCAGCGTTTTTGATGGGGGGGAGCAGTACTTC; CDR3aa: CSVFDGGEQYF
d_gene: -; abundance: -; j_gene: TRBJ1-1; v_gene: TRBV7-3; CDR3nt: TGTGCCAGCAGCCCTCGGTCCGGCGGGAACACTGAAGCTTTCTTT; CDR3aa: CASSPRSGGNTEAFF
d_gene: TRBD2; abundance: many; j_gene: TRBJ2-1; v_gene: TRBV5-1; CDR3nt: TGCGCCAGCAGGACTAGCGGGAGAGGAAATGAGCAGTTCTTC; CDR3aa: CASRTSGRGNEQFF
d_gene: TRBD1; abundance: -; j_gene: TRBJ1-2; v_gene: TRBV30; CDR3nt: TGTGCCCAATTCGCGGGACAGGGGATGTATGGCTACACCTTC; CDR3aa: CAQFAGQGMYGYTF
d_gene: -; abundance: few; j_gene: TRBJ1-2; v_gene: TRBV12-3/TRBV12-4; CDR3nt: TGTGCCAGCAGATTGGCGGCCCTCTATGGCTACACCTTC; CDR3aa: CASRLAALYGYTF
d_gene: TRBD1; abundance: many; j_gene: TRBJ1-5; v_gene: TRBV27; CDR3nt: TGTGCCAGCAGCCCAACAGGGGGCAAATGGGGCAATCAGCCCCAGCATTTT; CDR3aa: CASSPTGGKWGNQPQHF
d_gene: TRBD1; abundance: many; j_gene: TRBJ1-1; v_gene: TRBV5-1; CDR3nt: TGCGCCAGCAGCCCGACAGGGGGACGCATGAACACTGAAGCTTTCTTT; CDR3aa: CASSPTGGRMNTEAFF
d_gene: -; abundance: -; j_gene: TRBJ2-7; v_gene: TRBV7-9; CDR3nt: TGTGCCAGCAGCTTAGGTGGCAACTCGCAGGAGCAGTACTTC; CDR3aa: CASSLGGNSQEQYF
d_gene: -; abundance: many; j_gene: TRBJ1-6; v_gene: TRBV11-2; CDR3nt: TGTGCCAGCAGCTTAAAAGGGGTCTGGTCACCCCTCCACTTT; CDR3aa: CASSLKGVWSPLHF
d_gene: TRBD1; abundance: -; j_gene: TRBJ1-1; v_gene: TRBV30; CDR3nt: TGTGCCTGGGACCCAGGACAGGGCACTGAAGCTTTCTTT; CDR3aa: CAWDPGQGTEAFF
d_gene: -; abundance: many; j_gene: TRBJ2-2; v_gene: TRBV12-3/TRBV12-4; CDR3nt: TGTGCCAGCAGTTTGCGACTAGTGAATACCGGGGAGCTGTTTTTT; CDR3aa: CASSLRLVNTGELFF
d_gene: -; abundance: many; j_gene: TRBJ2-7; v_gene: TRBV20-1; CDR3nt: TGCAGTGCCGAAACGCCAGACGATTCTTCCTACGAGCAGTACTTC; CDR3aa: CSAETPDDSSYEQYF
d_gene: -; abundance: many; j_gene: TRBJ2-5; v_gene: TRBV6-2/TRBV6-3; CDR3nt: TGTGCCAGCAGTTACCCGGAGACCCAGTACTTC; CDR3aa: CASSYPETQYF
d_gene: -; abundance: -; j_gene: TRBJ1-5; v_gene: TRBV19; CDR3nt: TGTGCCAGTAGTATAGACCAGGGTTCGAGCAATCAGCCCCAGCATTTT; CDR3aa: CASSIDQGSSNQPQHF
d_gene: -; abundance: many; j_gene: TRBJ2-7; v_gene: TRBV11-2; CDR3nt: TGTGCCAGCAGCTCAATCATACAGGGTCCTTACGAGCAGTACTTC; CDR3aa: CASSSIIQGPYEQYF
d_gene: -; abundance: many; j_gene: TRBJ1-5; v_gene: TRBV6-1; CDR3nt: TGTGCCAGCAGTGAAGATCCAGGCCGGGGACAGCCCCAGCATTTT; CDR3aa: CASSEDPGRGQPQHF